The 2 T cell receptor beta chains given below trace back to one sample, sequenced in a study of human T cells and chemical hapten exposure. The sample's time point: pre-sensitization, week 0. Treatment denoted: therapeutic diphenylcyclopropenone sensitization with weekly scalp DPC. TCRdb reprocessed the RACE reads via MiXCR and lists one record per CDR3 protein. The data show roughly 380,000 distinct CDR3 sequences, around 5.5% seen once. Sequences were derived from whole blood, sampled in connection with sensitization to the hapten diphenylcyclopropenone (DPC). The source is a woman aged 45-65 years with alopecia areata. Some clones in this sample may be carry-over from other donors' samples.

This clonotype was detected many times. CDR3 in DNA: TGTGCCAGCAGCCGTACAACAGGGGGCTCGGAGACCCAGTACTTC. Amino acid sequence: CASSRTTGGSETQYF. The chain links TRBV14 to TRBJ2-5; 9 nucleotides align to TRBD1. Per the germline V gene, CDR1 is SGHDN and CDR2 is FVKESK. V dropped 4 bases and J dropped 5; count of bases not matched to a gene: 8. The CDR3 has 15 amino acids.

The chain links TRBV13 to TRBJ1-4; no clear D. Germline V CDR1 and CDR2: PRHDT, FYEKMQ (reference sequence). The CDR3 sequence is 13 residues long. Trimming stripped 3 bases from V and 8 bases from J, with 10 bases between. The CDR3 region is CASSFGVEEKLFF. The CDR3 nucleotides read TGTGCCAGCAGCTTCGGGGTGGAGGAAAAACTGTTTTTT.